The clone carrying this TCR beta chain turned up a few times. The data stem from a study of T-cell memory formation after mild COVID-19. Study-wide context: TCR clusters largely stayed donor specific.

Germline CDR1 is LNHNV and CDR2 is YYDKDF (reference sequence). V was cut by 7 bases and J by 5 bases, with 14 bases left in between. The CDR3 consists of 14 residues. TCRdb processed the 5' RACE reads anew with MiXCR; each CDR3 protein has one entry. The sample shows 350,000 to 400,000 distinct CDR3 sequences, approximately 15% of them seen only once. The chain couples TRBV15 to TRBJ2-2, with D perhaps being TRBD1 or TRBD2 (6 bases each). The sample comprised PBMCs or a T cell subset sorted from them (not recorded which). The clonotype originates from a man younger than 35 who had mild COVID-19 (a few samples of this study predate the infection). Cell type and time point are not known. The CDR3 here is CATTRGLATGELFF. The DNA for the CDR3 is TGTGCCACCACCCGGGGGCTAGCTACCGGGGAGCTGTTTTTT.